This TCR beta chain came from a study of blood T cell repertoires in COVID-19. Study summary: The study drew acute and convalescent COVID-19 samples from the United States, Italy and Spain.

The CDR3 length is 13 residues. Germline CDR1 and CDR2: MNHEY and SVGAGI. With 2 bases removed from V and 3 bases from J, the gap between germline ends came to 7 bases. Assay: immunoSEQ multiplex PCR; the TCRdb copy retains only in-frame clones and omits some. This sample has 300,000 to 400,000 clones, with under 95% found just once. Remarks on this clone: The sample has other DNA sequences that encode this CDR3 too.

This TCR came from a woman younger than 30 who had recovered from COVID-19. Sequenced material: peripheral blood. The rearrangement uses TRBV6-5 and TRBJ2-5; a possible D gene is TRBD1 (5 bases). The CDR3 loop reads CASSYGAEETQYF. CDR3 coding DNA: TGTGCCAGCAGTTACGGGGCAGAAGAGACCCAGTACTTC.